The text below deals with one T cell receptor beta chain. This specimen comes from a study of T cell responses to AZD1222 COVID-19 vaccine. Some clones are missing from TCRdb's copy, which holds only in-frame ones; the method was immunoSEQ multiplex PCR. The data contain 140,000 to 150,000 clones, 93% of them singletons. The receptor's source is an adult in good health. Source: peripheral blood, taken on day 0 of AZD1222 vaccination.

Written as DNA, the CDR3 is TGTGCCAGCTCACCAATGCGGGAGGGCTCCTACGAGCAGTACTTC. Amino acids: CASSPMREGSYEQYF. The gene calls are TRBV18 and TRBJ2-7, with 9 bases aligning to TRBD2. Per germline, CDR1 KGHSH and CDR2 LQKENI. CDR3 size: 15 residues. Trimming at V came to 2 bases and at J to 0 bases, leaving 2 bases not matched to a gene.